The next 26 T cell receptor beta chains were all read from a single sample in a study of blood T cell repertoires in COVID-19. Assay used: immunoSEQ multiplex PCR; TCRdb lists only in-frame clones, some missing. This table has 90,000 to 120,000 clones, 70% to 90% appearing once. Material: peripheral blood. The receptors come from a man aged 45-60 years with active or convalescent COVID-19.

The chain recombines TRBV14 with TRBJ2-5; 8 bases map to TRBD1. Trimming took 4 bases from V and 5 from J; bases not matched to a gene: 12. Germline V CDR1 and CDR2: SGHDN, FVKESK. This CDR3 spans 16 amino acids. The CDR3 sequence: CASSPPRGQGWETQYF. The CDR3, as DNA: TGTGCCAGCAGCCCCCCCAGAGGACAGGGTTGGGAGACCCAGTACTTC.

The chain links TRBV5-1 to TRBJ1-6; TRBD1 might be the D (5 bases). The length of the CDR3 is 15 residues. V lost 4 bases and J 9 bases, leaving 17 bases between the germline ends. Germline lookup yields CDR1 SGHRS and CDR2 YFSETQ. The CDR3 region is CASSLDGAVGSPLHF. DNA for the CDR3: TGCGCCAGCAGCCTAGATGGGGCGGTGGGTTCACCCCTCCACTTT.

This clone was counted once. The chain joins TRBV15 to TRBJ2-2, with 14 bases that match TRBD2. Germline-derived CDR1 and CDR2 are LNHNV and YYDKDF (reference sequence). With V trimmed by 4 bases and J by 6 bases, 1 base remained unmatched. The CDR3 contains 15 residues. The CDR3 protein is CATSMTSGRAGELFF. CDR3 coding DNA: TGTGCCACCAGCATGACTAGCGGGAGGGCCGGGGAGCTGTTTTTT.

This rearrangement joins TRBV29-1 to TRBJ1-1, with D tentatively TRBD1 (6 bases). The germline gives CDR1 SQVTM, CDR2 ANQGSEA. The CDR3 extends over 12 amino acids. The V end lost 7 bases, the J end lost 0 bases, and 9 bases lay between the germline ends. In DNA form, the CDR3 reads TGCAGCGACGGGACAATGAACACTGAAGCTTTCTTT. Translation gives CSDGTMNTEAFF.

This chain joins TRBV28 and TRBJ2-1; 7 bases align to TRBD2. The germline CDR1 and CDR2 sequences are MDHEN and SYDVKM. The CDR3 has 17 amino acids. V lost 4 bases and J lost 0; bases outside the gene matches: 9. The CDR3 nucleotides are TGTGCCAGCAGTTACCCTAGCGGCCATTTCTCCTACAATGAGCAGTTCTTC. This sequence encodes CASSYPSGHFSYNEQFF.

V usage is TRBV6-9 and J usage is TRBJ1-6, with D uncertain. The CDR3 totals 18 residues. Germline CDR1 is MNHGY and CDR2 is SVAAGI. V lost 8 bases, J lost 0 bases, and 20 bases lay in between. Here the CDR3 DNA reads TGTGCCAGCCCTCAATGCGGTGCACCGAGCTCCTATAATTCACCCCTCCACTTT. This encodes CASPQCGAPSSYNSPLHF.

V is TRBV6-5 and J is TRBJ1-2; D not resolved. This CDR3 region has 15 residues. Trimming pared 0 bases from V and 2 bases from J, leaving 10 bases between. From germline, CDR1 is MNHEY and CDR2 SVGAGI. The CDR3 loop reads CASSYSGSENYGYTF. The CDR3 DNA is TGTGCCAGCAGTTACTCCGGGTCAGAGAACTATGGCTACACCTTC.

The chain combines TRBV15 with TRBJ2-1; 8 bases are shared with TRBD2. With V trimmed by 0 bases and J by 8 bases, 6 bases remained unmatched. CDR1 LNHNV and CDR2 YYDKDF come from the germline V gene (reference sequence). The CDR3 is made up of 15 amino acids. Here the CDR3 reads CATSRDWGAGDEQFF. CDR3 DNA: TGTGCCACCAGCAGAGATTGGGGAGCGGGAGATGAGCAGTTCTTC.

The CDR3 spells CASSLQGRAGVDTQYF. CDR3 in DNA: TGTGCCAGCAGCTTACAGGGCCGGGCGGGAGTGGATACGCAGTATTTT. The rearrangement uses TRBV7-2 and TRBJ2-3; TRBD2 matches 7 bases. This CDR3 comprises 16 residues. V trimming: 2 bases; J trimming: 6 bases; junction bases outside the gene matches: 11. Germline V lookup: CDR1 SGHTA, CDR2 FQGNSA.

V gene TRBV7-2 combines with J gene TRBJ2-7; D might be TRBD2 (5 bases). The CDR3 is 12 amino acids. Trimming shortened V by 5 bases and J by 4 bases, and 9 bases separated the two germline ends. Germline values: CDR1 SGHTA, CDR2 FQGNSA. The CDR3 region is CASSLTGYEQYF. In DNA form, the CDR3 reads TGTGCCAGCAGCCTCACGGGGTACGAGCAGTACTTC.

The chain has TRBV7-8 and TRBJ1-2; TRBD1 matches 8 bases. Trimming removed 6 bases from V and 2 bases from J; junction bases left unmatched: 8. The germline gives CDR1 SGHVS, CDR2 FQNEAQ. The CDR3 length is 15 residues. The DNA of the CDR3 is TGTGCCAGCAGACTGACAGGGGACGTCAACTATGGCTACACCTTC. Translated, it gives CASRLTGDVNYGYTF.

The V call is TRBV9, the J call TRBJ2-7; D perhaps matches TRBD1 (6 bases). The CDR3 contains 17 residues. With 6 bases removed from V and 1 base from J, the gap between germline ends came to 23 bases. The V gene's germline CDR1 is SGDLS and CDR2 YYNGEE. The CDR3 nucleotides are TGTGCCAGCAAAGTAGCCTACTCGACAGGAGCTTCCTACGAGCAGTACTTC. This sequence encodes CASKVAYSTGASYEQYF.

CDR3 protein: CASSYQGGIQYF. The CDR3 region has the DNA TGTGCCAGCAGTTACCAGGGGGGCATTCAGTACTTC. This chain connects TRBV6-5 to TRBJ2-4, with D maybe TRBD1 (7 bases). V was shortened by 2 bases and J by 9 bases, with 8 bases between the two germline ends. This CDR3 has 12 residues. The germline V gene encodes CDR1 MNHEY and CDR2 SVGAGI.

This clone was picked up a small number of times. This chain uses TRBV5-4 with TRBJ1-4; no reliable D call. Germline V CDR1 and CDR2: SGHNT, YYREEE (reference sequence). The CDR3 contains 15 residues. V was clipped by 1 base and J by 0 bases, with 7 bases between them. DNA for the CDR3: TGTGCCAGCAGCTTGAAGGAGACAACTAATGAAAAACTGTTTTTT. It translates to CASSLKETTNEKLFF.

V gene TRBV19 combines with J gene TRBJ1-5; D is uncertain. The CDR3 runs to 14 residues. Germline V lookup: CDR1 LNHDA, CDR2 SQIVND (reference sequence). V lost 3 bases, J lost 8 bases, and 14 bases lay in between. DNA for the CDR3: TGTGCCAGTAGTATCGAGGGCGTTTCGGAGCCCCAGCATTTT. It specifies CASSIEGVSEPQHF.

The chain links TRBV12-3 or TRBV12-4 to TRBJ1-2; no clear D gene. Deletions cut 0 bases from V and 2 bases from J, with 4 bases between. The length of the CDR3 is 13 residues. CDR3 coding DNA: TGTGCCAGCAGTTTAGCGACAAACTATGGCTACACCTTC. Protein product: CASSLATNYGYTF.

CDR3: CAWSTGLAGHEQYF. CDR3 in DNA: TGTGCCTGGAGTACCGGACTAGCGGGTCACGAGCAGTACTTC. The genes are TRBV30 and TRBJ2-7; 11 nucleotides line up with TRBD2. The trim removed 2 bases at V and 5 bases at J, leaving 5 bases unmatched. The length of the CDR3 is 14 residues. Per germline, CDR1 GTSNPN and CDR2 SVGIG (reference sequence).

This chain connects TRBV19 to TRBJ1-5; 7 bases match TRBD1. V trimming: 3 bases; J trimming: 0 bases; junction bases outside the gene matches: 5. The CDR3 is 16 residues long. CDR1 is LNHDA and CDR2 is SQIVND in the germline V gene (reference sequence). CDR3 in amino acids: CASSMYGTASNQPQHF. CDR3 coding DNA: TGTGCCAGTAGTATGTACGGGACAGCTAGCAATCAGCCCCAGCATTTT.

The chain has TRBV28 and TRBJ2-7; possibly TRBD2 for D (5 bases). The V gene's germline CDR1 is MDHEN and CDR2 SYDVKM. CDR3 length: 15 residues. Trimming stripped 6 bases from V and 0 bases from J, with 15 bases between. The CDR3 DNA follows: TGTGCCAGCAGCCAGCCGGGATTTTCCTCCTACGAGCAGTACTTC. This sequence encodes CASSQPGFSSYEQYF.

The chain joins TRBV6-1 to TRBJ1-6; no clear D. V lost 0 bases, J lost 10 bases, and 10 bases lay in between. Germline V gives CDR1 MNHNS, CDR2 SASEGT. The CDR3 extends over 14 amino acids. The CDR3, as DNA: TGTGCCAGCAGTGAAGCGGAGTTGGAATCACCCCTCCACTTT. This encodes CASSEAELESPLHF.

Only one count was recorded for this clone. J is TRBJ2-3 and V is TRBV5-6; tentatively, D is TRBD2 (6 bases). Trimming removed 7 bases at V and 6 bases at J, with 18 bases between. The CDR3 has 14 amino acids. The germline CDR1 and CDR2 sequences are SGHDT and YYEEEE. This CDR3 reads CASARDLEVDTQYF. CDR3 nucleotides: TGTGCCAGCGCCAGGGACTTAGAGGTGGATACGCAGTATTTT.

This clone has just a few counts. The J gene is TRBJ1-5, the V gene TRBV4-1, with D perhaps TRBD1 (5 bases). Germline values: CDR1 MGHRA, CDR2 YSYEKL. The CDR3 extends over 15 amino acids. The germline V and J ends were trimmed by 2 bases and 4 bases, with 12 bases remaining between them. CDR3 sequence (DNA): TGCGCCAGCAGCCAATGGGCGCAGGGAAATCAGCCCCAGCATTTT. Its protein is CASSQWAQGNQPQHF.

The rearrangement uses TRBV29-1 and TRBJ2-7; a weak D match, TRBD1 (6 bases). The CDR3 loop spans 13 amino acids. Trimming removed 0 bases at V and 6 bases at J, with 12 bases between. The germline gives CDR1 SQVTM, CDR2 ANQGSEA. The CDR3 nucleotides are TGCAGCGTTGAAGATGCGCAGGGGACCGAGCAGTACTTC. This encodes CSVEDAQGTEQYF.

The J gene is TRBJ1-1, the V gene TRBV2, with D maybe TRBD1 (5 bases). The CDR3 loop spans 14 amino acids. Per germline, CDR1 SNHLY and CDR2 FYNNEI. V gave up 3 bases and J gave up 4 bases, with 12 bases separating them. CDR3 nucleotide sequence: TGTGCCAGCAGTGATGGGTATAGGGGCACTGAAGCTTTCTTT. Its translation is CASSDGYRGTEAFF.

V usage is TRBV6-5 and J usage is TRBJ2-7, with 9 positions matching TRBD2. The junction had 4 bases not matched to a gene; V was cut back by 0 bases and J by 4 bases. In germline, CDR1 is MNHEY, CDR2 SVGAGI. The CDR3 is made up of 15 amino acids. The CDR3 region has the DNA TGTGCCAGCAGTTACTCTCCCAGCGGGGGGTACGAGCAGTACTTC. It translates to CASSYSPSGGYEQYF.

This chain joins TRBV7-2 and TRBJ1-2; 9 bases align to TRBD1. V lost 2 bases, J lost 7 bases, and 5 bases stayed unmatched. Germline V gives CDR1 SGHTA, CDR2 FQGNSA. The CDR3 length is 14 residues. CDR3 DNA: TGTGCCAGCAGCTTACGGGGACAGGGAGGTGGCTACACCTTC. Its translation is CASSLRGQGGGYTF.